This TCR beta chain was recovered during a study of cytomegalovirus exposure and HLA in healthy donors. General study points: The study flagged 150 to 200 TCR beta chains as cytomegalovirus-associated. The classifier reportedly diagnosed cytomegalovirus status with high sensitivity and specificity. The study found most TCR sequences rare, yet found some public TCRs in many donors.

The method was immunoSEQ multiplex PCR; TCRdb's version includes in-frame clones alone and lacks a portion of them. The table shows around 400,000 clones, with roughly 89% occurring only once. Comment on this clone: The antigen is undetermined.

Germline V gene sequence: CDR1 LNHNV, CDR2 YYDKDF (reference sequence). The CDR3 has 15 residues. V was clipped by 6 bases and J by 3 bases; unmatched bases: 6. The V and J genes are TRBV15 and TRBJ2-3; TRBD2 agrees at 10 bases. The receptor's source is a woman aged 18-29 years in good health and CMV-seronegative. Sequenced input: PBMCs. CDR3 bases: TGTGCCACCAGAGCCGGGACTAGCGTGACAGATACGCAGTATTTT. As protein: CATRAGTSVTDTQYF.